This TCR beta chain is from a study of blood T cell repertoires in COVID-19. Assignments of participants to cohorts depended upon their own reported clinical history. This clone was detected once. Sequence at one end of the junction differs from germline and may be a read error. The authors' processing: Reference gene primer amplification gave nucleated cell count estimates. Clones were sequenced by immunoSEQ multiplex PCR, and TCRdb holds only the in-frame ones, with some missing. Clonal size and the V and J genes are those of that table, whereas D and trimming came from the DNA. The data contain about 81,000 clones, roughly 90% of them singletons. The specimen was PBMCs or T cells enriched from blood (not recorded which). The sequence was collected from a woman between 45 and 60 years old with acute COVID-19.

The chain's CDR3 is CASSPDSRIGTDTQYF. In DNA, the CDR3 is TGTGCTAGCAGCCCCGACAGTAGGATCGGCACAGATACGCAGTATTTT. The rearrangement uses TRBV7-7 and TRBJ2-3; maybe TRBD1 (5 bases). The CDR3 contains 16 residues. CDR1 SSHAT and CDR2 FNYEAQ come from the germline V gene (reference sequence).